Below, 3 T cell receptor beta chains from the same sample are listed, as sequenced in a study of siplizumab effects on memory and regulatory T cells. Measured with immunoSEQ multiplex PCR; TCRdb has only the in-frame clones, and not every one. Of some 100,000 clones in the sample, 80% to 95% were seen once. The sequencing sample was made of non-Treg CD4+ T cells sorted from blood. These TCRs come from a human donor in good health.

The chain uses TRBV6-6 and TRBJ2-7, with D possibly being TRBD2 (5 bases). This CDR3 is 13 amino acids long. Germline CDR1 and CDR2: MNHNY and SVGAGI (reference sequence). V lost 11 bases to trimming and J lost 5 bases, with 19 bases between them. The CDR3 DNA reads as TGTGCCTCCCAAGGACTCTCCCGAGACGAGCAGTACTTC. It is translated as CASQGLSRDEQYF.

This clone was observed a few times. The J gene is TRBJ2-2, the V gene TRBV7-9; 8 bases fit TRBD1. V lost 8 bases, J lost 5 bases, and 4 bases stayed unmatched. The V gene's germline CDR1 is SEHNR and CDR2 FQNEAQ (reference sequence). The CDR3 covers 13 residues. CDR3 in amino acids: CASFTGGTGELFF. The CDR3, as DNA: TGTGCCAGCTTTACAGGGGGAACCGGGGAGCTGTTTTTT.

The V call is TRBV5-1, the J call TRBJ2-3, with unresolved D. CDR1 SGHRS and CDR2 YFSETQ come from the germline V gene. V was cut by 2 bases and J by 2 bases, with 6 bases left in between. This CDR3 region has 13 residues. In DNA form, the CDR3 reads TGCGCCAGCAGCTTATTAGTCACAGATACGCAGTATTTT. It is translated as CASSLLVTDTQYF. Full variable domain (missing parts from reference TRBV5-1 and TRBJ2-3): KAGVTQTPRYLIKTRGQQVTLSCSPISGHRSVSWYQQTPGQGLQFLFEYFSETQRNKGNFPGRFSGRQFSNSRSEMNVSTLELGDSALYLCASSLLVTDTQYFGPGTRLTVL.